This TCR beta chain is from a study of technical replicates of blood from four donors. Germline-derived CDR1 and CDR2 are SGHAT and FQNNGV. The CDR3 has 15 residues. With 4 bases clipped from V and 4 bases from J, the junction kept 7 bases outside the gene matches. This clone was picked up one time. Profiling relied on immunoSEQ multiplex PCR, and the TCRdb table lists in-frame clones only, not all of them. The table lists tens of thousands of clones, 85% to 95% of them singletons. The sequenced sample was T cells isolated from PBMCs. This clonotype was sampled from a human donor in good health. V and J are TRBV11-2 and TRBJ1-3; TRBD1 aligns across 7 bases. The CDR3 loop is CASSSRTGPGNTIYF. CDR3 bases: TGTGCCAGCAGCTCTAGGACAGGCCCGGGAAACACCATATATTTT.